This TCR beta chain was obtained from a study of tumor and adjacent non-tumor tissue in lung cancer. There are 12 residues in the CDR3. The germline CDR1 and CDR2 sequences are SQVTM and ANQGSEA. This sample's RNA came from whole unsorted tissue. A modified ARM-PCR protocol with three rounds of nested PCR amplified TCRbeta. Each CDR3 protein gets one entry after TCRdb re-called the multiplex PCR reads with MiXCR. In the table there are 120,000 to 150,000 distinct CDR3 sequences, 66% of which are singletons. Sequencing was performed on lung tumor tissue. The clonotype comes from a man in his sixties with small cell lung cancer. The chain uses TRBV29-1 and TRBJ1-1; tentative D call: TRBD1 (5 bases). CDR3 DNA: TGCAGTGTTACAATCCGACAGACTGAAGCTTTCTTT. It specifies CSVTIRQTEAFF.